This T cell receptor beta chain was sequenced in a study of OX40 agonist ivuxolimab in advanced cancers. In the study overall: Each patient was given ivuxolimab into a vein every 2 weeks, at 0.01 to 10 mg/kg.

The timepoints at which blood was sampled were baseline, cycle 4 day 1, and cycle 7 day 1. This table comes from immunoSEQ multiplex PCR, and its TCRdb copy is limited to in-frame clones, with some not included. This sample yields tens of thousands of clones, of which 80% to 90% are seen a single time; 24% belongs to the top ten. Broader study findings: The CD4+ and CD8+ T cells in the blood had expanded clonally by week 6 at 0.1 to 3.0 mg/kg. Partial responders treated at 0.1-3.0 mg/kg exhibited clonal expansion among the lowest measured.

Regarding this clone: Antigen specificity is unknown.

CDR1 and CDR2 (germline): MNHEY, SMNVEV (reference sequence). This CDR3 contains 14 residues. The germline V and J ends were trimmed by 2 bases and 4 bases, with 12 bases remaining between them. Sequenced material: CD4+ or CD8+ T cells sorted from blood, taken in a trial of the OX40 agonist ivuxolimab. The origin of this receptor is an adult with an advanced solid tumor such as melanoma, head and neck, liver or kidney cancer. This sequence joins TRBV27 and TRBJ2-7; D may correspond to TRBD1 or TRBD2 (5 bases each). The CDR3 spells CASSLSGRVYEQYF. In DNA form, the CDR3 reads TGTGCCAGCAGTTTAAGCGGCAGGGTATACGAGCAGTACTTC.